This TCR beta chain originates from a study of blood T cell repertoires in COVID-19. Study processing details: Estimates of nucleated cell counts were drawn from the amplification of reference gene primers. Generated by immunoSEQ multiplex PCR, the TCRdb table keeps only in-frame clones and is missing some. That table is the source of V, J and clone size, and D and trimming were worked out from the DNA. Of more than 300,000 clones listed, under 95% are singletons. The germline V gene has CDR1 SGHDT and CDR2 YYEEEE. Trimming pared 4 bases from V and 0 bases from J, leaving 11 bases between. The CDR3 consists of 15 residues.

The source material was peripheral blood. The clonotype comes from a woman between 18 and 30 years old who had recovered from COVID-19. J is TRBJ2-1 and V is TRBV5-6; D is ambiguous. CDR3 coding DNA: TGTGCCAGCAGCAAGACTCCTTCCTCCTACAATGAGCAGTTCTTC. Translating gives CASSKTPSSYNEQFF.